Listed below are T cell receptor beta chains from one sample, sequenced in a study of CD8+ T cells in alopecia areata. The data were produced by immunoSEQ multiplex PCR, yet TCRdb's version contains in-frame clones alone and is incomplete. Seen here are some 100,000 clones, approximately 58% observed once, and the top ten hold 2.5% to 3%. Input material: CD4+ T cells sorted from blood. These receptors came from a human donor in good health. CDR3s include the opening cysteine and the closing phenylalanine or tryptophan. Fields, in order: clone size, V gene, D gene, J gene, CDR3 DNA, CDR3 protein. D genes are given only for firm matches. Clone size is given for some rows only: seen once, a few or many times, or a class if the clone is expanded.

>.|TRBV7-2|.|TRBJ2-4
TGTGCCAGCAGCTTAGATTACAACATTCAGTACTTC
CASSLDYNIQYF
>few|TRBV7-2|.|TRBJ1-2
TGTGCCAGCAGCTGGCCAGGGGAAGACTATGGCTACACCTTC
CASSWPGEDYGYTF
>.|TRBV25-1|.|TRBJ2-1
TGTGCCAGCAGTGGACGCAATGAGCAGTTCTTC
CASSGRNEQFF
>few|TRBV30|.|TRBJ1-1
TGTGCCTGGAGTGTGGGGGGTGGCACTGAAGCTTTCTTT
CAWSVGGGTEAFF
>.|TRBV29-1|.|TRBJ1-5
TGCAGCGTTGGGCGTTCTTTGGACGGGCCCCAGCATTTT
CSVGRSLDGPQHF
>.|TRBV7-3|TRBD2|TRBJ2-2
TGTGCCAGCAGCTTCACTAGCGTGCCGGGCACCGGGGAGCTGTTTTTT
CASSFTSVPGTGELFF
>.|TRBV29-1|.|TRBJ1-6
TGCAGCGGAAGACACCCCGGACTTCGTTCACCCCTCCACTTT
CSGRHPGLRSPLHF
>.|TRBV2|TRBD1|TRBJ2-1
TGTGCCAGCAGGACCGGGACAGGGACGGGCCGATACAATGAGCAGTTCTTC
CASRTGTGTGRYNEQFF
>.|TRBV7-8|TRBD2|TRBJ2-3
TGTGCCAGCAGCCCCGGGGGGGCGGGGGCCGGGACAGATACGCAGTATTTT
CASSPGGAGAGTDTQYF
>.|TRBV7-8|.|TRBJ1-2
TGTGCCAGCAGGTCGTGGGGGCAGGACTATGGCTACACCTTC
CASRSWGQDYGYTF
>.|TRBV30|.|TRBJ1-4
TGTGCCTGGATTATCGACTCGGAAAAACTGTTTTTT
CAWIIDSEKLFF
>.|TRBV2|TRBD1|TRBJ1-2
TGTGCCAGCAGGTGGGACAGCGATACCTATGGCTACACCTTC
CASRWDSDTYGYTF
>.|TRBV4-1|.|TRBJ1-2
TGCGCCAGCAGCCAGAGGGACTATGGCTACACCTTC
CASSQRDYGYTF
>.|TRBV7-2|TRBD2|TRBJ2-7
TGTGCCAGCAGCCCAAGCCCTAGCGGGATGTACGAGCAGTACTTC
CASSPSPSGMYEQYF
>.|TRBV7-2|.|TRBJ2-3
TGTGCCAGCAGGCCCCAGGACCCAAACACAGATACGCAGTATTTT
CASRPQDPNTDTQYF
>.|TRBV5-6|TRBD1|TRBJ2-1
TGTGCCAGCAGCCGGAGGGGACAGGTCCCCTACAATGAGCAGTTCTTC
CASSRRGQVPYNEQFF
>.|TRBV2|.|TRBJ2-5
TGTGCCAGCCAGAGGAACTCTGAGGAGACCCAGTACTTC
CASQRNSEETQYF
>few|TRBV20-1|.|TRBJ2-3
TGCAGTGCTACATCCTTGGATACGCAGTATTTT
CSATSLDTQYF
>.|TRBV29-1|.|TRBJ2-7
TGCAGCGTTGAAGAGACGGACACCCCCTACGAGCAGTACTTC
CSVEETDTPYEQYF
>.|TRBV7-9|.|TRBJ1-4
TGTGCCAGCAGCCTCGGGGTTACGGCTAATGAAAAACTGTTTTTT
CASSLGVTANEKLFF
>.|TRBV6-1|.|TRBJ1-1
TGTGCCAGCAGTGTTACAGGGACCACTGAAGCTTTCTTT
CASSVTGTTEAFF
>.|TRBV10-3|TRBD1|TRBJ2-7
TGTGCCATCAGTAAAAATTATCCCGGGACAGGGAGGCACGAGCAGTACTTC
CAISKNYPGTGRHEQYF
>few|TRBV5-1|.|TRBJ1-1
TGCGCCAGCAGCCCAAGCAGCAGGCCTGAAGCTTTCTTT
CASSPSSRPEAFF
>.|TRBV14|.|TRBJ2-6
TGTGCCAGCAGCCAATCTGGGGCCAACGTCCTGACTTTC
CASSQSGANVLTF
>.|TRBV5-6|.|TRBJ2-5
TGTGCCAGCAGCACAGAGGCCAGGGGCCCGGAGACCCAGTACTTC
CASSTEARGPETQYF
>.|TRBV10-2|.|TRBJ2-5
TGCGCCAGCAGTGAGACGATGGAGACCCAGTACTTC
CASSETMETQYF
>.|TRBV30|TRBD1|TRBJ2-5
TGTGCCTGGAGTAGACAGGGGGCGGAGACCCAGTACTTC
CAWSRQGAETQYF
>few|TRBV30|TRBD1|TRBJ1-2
TGTGCCTGGAGCGGGACAGCAAGTTATGGCTACACCTTC
CAWSGTASYGYTF
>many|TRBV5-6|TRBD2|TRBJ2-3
TGTGCCAGCAGCTTGAGATCGACTAGCGGGCGCACAGATACGCAGTATTTT
CASSLRSTSGRTDTQYF
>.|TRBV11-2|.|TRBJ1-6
TGTGCCAGCAGGGGACATCTAGGTTCACCCCTCCACTTT
CASRGHLGSPLHF
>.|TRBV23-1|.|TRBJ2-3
TGCGCCAGCAGCGACACTAGCACAGATACGCAGTATTTT
CASSDTSTDTQYF
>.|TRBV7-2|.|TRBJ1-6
TGTGCCAGCAGCTCATCAGGGAATTCACCCCTCCACTTT
CASSSSGNSPLHF
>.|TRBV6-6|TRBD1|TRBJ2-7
TGTGCCAGCAGCACTGGGGACAGTTCCTACGAGCAGTACTTC
CASSTGDSSYEQYF
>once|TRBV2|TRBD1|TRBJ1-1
TGTGCCAGCAGTGATTGGACAGGGGGCGGCGGTGAAGCTTTCTTT
CASSDWTGGGGEAFF
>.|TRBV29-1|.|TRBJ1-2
TGCAGCGTCGGGGGGCCCTTCTCTGGCTACACCTTC
CSVGGPFSGYTF
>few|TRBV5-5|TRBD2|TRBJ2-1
TGTGCCAGCGGAACCCCGGGGGGCAATGAGCAGTTCTTC
CASGTPGGNEQFF
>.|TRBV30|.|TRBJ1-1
TGTGCCTCCCGAGGGGGGAACACTGAAGCTTTCTTT
CASRGGNTEAFF
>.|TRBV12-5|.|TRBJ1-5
TGTGCTAGTGGTTTGGAGTTAAATCAGCCCCAGCATTTT
CASGLELNQPQHF
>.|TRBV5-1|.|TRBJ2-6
TGCGCCAGCAGCTTGACAGCTGGGGCCAACGTCCTGACTTTC
CASSLTAGANVLTF
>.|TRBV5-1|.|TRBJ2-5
TGCGCCAGCAGCCTTAACCCGGCTCAGTACCAAGAGACCCAGTACTTC
CASSLNPAQYQETQYF
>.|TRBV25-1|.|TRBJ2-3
TGTGCCAGCAGTGTCAGGGAAAATTCGGATACGCAGTATTTT
CASSVRENSDTQYF
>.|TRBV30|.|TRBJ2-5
TGTGCCTGGACGGAGTTCCAAGAGACCCAGTACTTC
CAWTEFQETQYF
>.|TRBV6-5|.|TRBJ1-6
TGTGCCAGCAGTTACGGATTAGGGGTCGATAATTCACCCCTCCACTTT
CASSYGLGVDNSPLHF
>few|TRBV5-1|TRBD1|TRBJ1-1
TGCGCCAGCAGCCTCCTGACAGGGGAAGGTGCGGACACTGAAGCTTTCTTT
CASSLLTGEGADTEAFF
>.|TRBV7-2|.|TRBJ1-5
TGTGCCAGCAGCCTCCTGGATCGGGGTCAGCCCCAGCATTTT
CASSLLDRGQPQHF
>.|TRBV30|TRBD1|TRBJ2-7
TGTGCCTGCCCAAGGGGGTCGGGACAGGGGGCTGCAGAGCAGTACTTC
CACPRGSGQGAAEQYF
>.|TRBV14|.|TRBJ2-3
TGTGCCAGCAGCCCCGGGCCGAACCGCTTTACGCAGTATTTT
CASSPGPNRFTQYF